At least ten counts were recorded for the clone carrying this TCR beta chain. The antigen is not known. This record comes from a study of breast tumors, draining lymph nodes, adjacent tissues. MiXCR, applied by TCRdb to the multiplex PCR reads, yields one record per CDR3 protein. The sample lists about 120,000 distinct CDR3 sequences, around 20% occurring once. Study outcomes and limitations: Luminal-like breast cancer showed significantly higher tumor–nontumor repertoire similarity than basal-like. Tumor TCR diversity was below lymph nodes but above nontumor tissue.

The lymph nodes were axillary draining lymph nodes from breast cancer patients. Germline CDR1 and CDR2: DFQATT and SNEGSKA (reference sequence). The length of the CDR3 is 14 residues. Trimming stripped 5 bases from V and 4 bases from J, with 17 bases between. The chain links TRBV20-1 to TRBJ2-5; D could derive from TRBD1 or TRBD2 (5 bases each). Source material: axillary lymph node tissue. The source is a female donor with breast cancer. Some clones in this sample may be carry-over from other donors' samples. CDR3: CSAPRAQGAETQYF. CDR3 in DNA: TGCAGTGCTCCCCGCGCGCAGGGAGCAGAGACCCAGTACTTC.